A selection of T cell receptor beta chains follows, all from one sample in a study of tumor-infiltrating T cells and Merkel cell polyomavirus. TCRdb's copy holds only in-frame clones and misses some; the assay was immunoSEQ multiplex PCR. The repertoire consists of 26,000 or so clones, with 70% to 90% occurring once and the leading ten covering 2.5% to 3.5%. Material: lymph node tissue. The source is a man aged 45-60 years with Merkel cell carcinoma. CDR3s include the opening cysteine and the closing phenylalanine or tryptophan. Each record gives: CDR3 DNA, CDR3 protein, V gene, J gene, clone size, D gene. D genes are given only for firm matches. Size tells how often a clone was seen (once, few, many) or the class of an expanded clone, and some rows leave it out.

TGTGCCAGTACCAAAAACAACCTTGGCACTGAAGCTTTCTTT	CASTKNNLGTEAFF	TRBV19	TRBJ1-1	.	.
TGCGCCAGCAGTGAAGTGGGGGCTTTGGATGGCTACACCTTC	CASSEVGALDGYTF	TRBV10-2	TRBJ1-2	.	.
TGTGCCAGCAGTGATCGGGGGGCGTGGGATGAAGCTTTCTTT	CASSDRGAWDEAFF	TRBV6-5	TRBJ1-1	.	.
TGTGCCAGCAGGGACAGGGGGGGAGTCTCTGGAAACACCATATATTTT	CASRDRGGVSGNTIYF	TRBV27	TRBJ1-3	.	TRBD1
TGTGCCAGCAGCCCACCCCCGGGAGGATACGAGCAGTACTTC	CASSPPPGGYEQYF	TRBV28	TRBJ2-7	.	TRBD2
TGTGCCAGCAGCTTTATCGGACAGGGCGAGCAGTACTTC	CASSFIGQGEQYF	TRBV7-9	TRBJ2-7	.	TRBD1
TGTGCCAGCAGTTTAAATGGACGGACAGGTGGGGGCTACACCTTC	CASSLNGRTGGGYTF	TRBV27	TRBJ1-2	.	TRBD1
TGCGCCAGCAGCCGCATGGGACCTAGCGGGGGGGGCAACACCGGGGAGCTGTTTTTT	CASSRMGPSGGGNTGELFF	TRBV10-1	TRBJ2-2	.	TRBD2
TGTGCCAGCAGCCCTGGACTAGCGGGAGAATCCGAGCAGTACTTC	CASSPGLAGESEQYF	TRBV7-9	TRBJ2-7	.	TRBD2
TGCAGCGTTGAGGCCCGGACTAGCGGGAGTGGAGATACGCAGTATTTT	CSVEARTSGSGDTQYF	TRBV29-1	TRBJ2-3	.	TRBD2
TGTGCCAGCAGTTTAGGAAGTGGGGGAGGTTATGGCTACACCTTC	CASSLGSGGGYGYTF	TRBV28	TRBJ1-2	once	.
TGTGCCAGCAGTCCACTAGGACCTCCTACCGATCAATGGCAGTTCTTC	CASSPLGPPTDQWQFF	TRBV27	TRBJ2-1	.	.
TGTGCCAGCCTTAACAGGGGCGGGGAGACCCAGTACTTC	CASLNRGGETQYF	TRBV2	TRBJ2-5	.	TRBD1
TGCGCCAGCAGCTGGGGCGCAGGGGTGAACACTGAAGCTTTCTTT	CASSWGAGVNTEAFF	TRBV5-1	TRBJ1-1	.	.
TGTGCCAGCAGCTTAGGGGCCACCTCTGGAAACACCATATATTTT	CASSLGATSGNTIYF	TRBV7-2	TRBJ1-3	once	.
TGTGCCTGGAGTAATTCCTACGGGACAGGGGGAGAGACCCAGTACTTC	CAWSNSYGTGGETQYF	TRBV30	TRBJ2-5	.	TRBD1
TGTGCCAGCAGCTTAGCGTCGGAGGTTTCCTACGAGCAGTACTTC	CASSLASEVSYEQYF	TRBV7-2	TRBJ2-7	.	.
TGTGCCAGCAGCATCAAGCCAGGGGGACCTCACTACGAGCAGTACTTC	CASSIKPGGPHYEQYF	TRBV21-1	TRBJ2-7	.	.
TGTGCCAGCAGTGACAGAGAGACCCAGTACTTC	CASSDRETQYF	TRBV11-1	TRBJ2-5	.	.
TGTGCCAGTAGTATGCAGGGCCTGAGCTCCTACAATGAGCAGTTCTTC	CASSMQGLSSYNEQFF	TRBV19	TRBJ2-1	.	.
TGTGCCAGCAGCTTCCTTCCAATTCGGGACAGCGGCTCCTACAATGAGCAGTTCTTC	CASSFLPIRDSGSYNEQFF	TRBV11-1	TRBJ2-1	.	TRBD1
TGTGCCAGCTCGTCCTCAGGGGATGAGCAGTTCTTC	CASSSSGDEQFF	TRBV18	TRBJ2-1	.	.
TGTGCCAGCAGCGAGGAGCGGGAGGACCAAGAGACCCAGTACTTC	CASSEEREDQETQYF	TRBV6-1	TRBJ2-5	.	TRBD2
TGTGCCAGCAGCTTTTCAACAGGGGAAGCGTACAATGAGCAGTTCTTC	CASSFSTGEAYNEQFF	TRBV5-5	TRBJ2-1	once	TRBD1
TGTGCCAGCAGTCCCAAGGCGTGGGCAGAGCAGTACTTC	CASSPKAWAEQYF	TRBV14	TRBJ2-7	once	.
TGTGCCAGCAGCAGACTAGCGGGAGGGCCCTCGCGGGAGACCCAGTACTTC	CASSRLAGGPSRETQYF	TRBV7-2	TRBJ2-5	once	TRBD2
TGTGCCAGCAGCCTTCGGTACAGTCAGAACACCGGGGAGCTGTTTTTT	CASSLRYSQNTGELFF	TRBV7-3	TRBJ2-2	.	.
TGCGCCAGCAGCCAAGAAGCGATGAACTATGGCTACACCTTC	CASSQEAMNYGYTF	TRBV4-1	TRBJ1-2	.	.
TGTGCCAGTAGTGGCAGGGACACCCAAAATCAGCCCCAGCATTTT	CASSGRDTQNQPQHF	TRBV19	TRBJ1-5	.	.
TGTGCCAGCAGTGGGGCTATACAGGGGAGGAGAAACATTCAGTACTTC	CASSGAIQGRRNIQYF	TRBV2	TRBJ2-4	.	.
TGCAGTGCTAGATCTACGGGTGGAGCTTTCTTT	CSARSTGGAFF	TRBV20-1	TRBJ1-1	.	.
TGTGCCAGTAGTATAGATCACGGAGGGAGTCGTCAGCCCCAGCATTTT	CASSIDHGGSRQPQHF	TRBV19	TRBJ1-5	.	.
TGTGCCAGTACCGTGACAGGGGGCACCGGGGAGCTGTTTTTT	CASTVTGGTGELFF	TRBV19	TRBJ2-2	.	TRBD1
TGTGCCAGCTCTAAAGAGAGGATGTCCTACGAGCAGTACTTC	CASSKERMSYEQYF	TRBV18	TRBJ2-7	.	.
TGTGCCTGGAGCCTAGGAGTACAAGAGACCCAGTACTTC	CAWSLGVQETQYF	TRBV30	TRBJ2-5	.	.
TGTGCCAGCAGTTCGGGACATACTAACACTGAAGCTTTCTTT	CASSSGHTNTEAFF	TRBV28	TRBJ1-1	.	.
TGTGCCAGCAGCTTAGCGTTAAAAAATGAGCAGTTCTTC	CASSLALKNEQFF	TRBV11-2	TRBJ2-1	.	.